What follows are 9 T cell receptor beta chains derived from one specimen sequenced in a study of human T cells and chemical hapten exposure. TCRdb re-derived calls from the RACE reads in MiXCR, one entry per CDR3 protein. The sample shows around 180,000 distinct CDR3 sequences, approximately 29% of them seen only once. As for time point: pre-sensitization, week 0. Stated treatment: therapeutic diphenylcyclopropenone sensitization with weekly scalp DPC. The specimen comprised whole blood, sampled in connection with sensitization to the hapten diphenylcyclopropenone (DPC). The receptor source for this set is a woman in her thirties with alopecia areata. Some clones in this sample may be carry-over from other donors' samples.

This clonotype was counted between two and nine times. The chain combines TRBV7-3 with TRBJ2-3; 9 bases fit TRBD2. Per germline, CDR1 SGHTA and CDR2 FQGTGA. This CDR3 spans 16 amino acids. The V and J ends lost 5 bases and 4 bases, in that order; junction bases with no gene match: 10. The CDR3 bases are TGTGCCAGCAGCGGGCTGGCGGGAGGGCCCTCAGATACGCAGTATTTT. Translation: CASSGLAGGPSDTQYF.

The chain employs TRBV28 and TRBJ2-1, with D possibly called TRBD1 or TRBD2 (5 bases each). CDR1 and CDR2 (germline): MDHEN, SYDVKM. The CDR3 runs 13 residues. Trimming cost V 3 bases and J 14 bases, with 17 bases left between them. CDR3: CASSLRFEGKEFF. The CDR3 nucleotides are TGTGCCAGCAGTTTGAGGTTCGAGGGGAAAGAGTTCTTC.

The chain carries TRBV25-1 and TRBJ1-1; D is undetermined. Germline V lookup: CDR1 MGHDK, CDR2 SYGVNS. This CDR3 has 15 residues. The V gene lost 7 bases and the J gene lost 0 bases, with 15 bases spanning the gap. The CDR3 is CASTPTKWMNTEAFF. The CDR3, as DNA: TGTGCCAGCACCCCAACCAAGTGGATGAACACTGAAGCTTTCTTT.

The rearrangement uses TRBV4-1 and TRBJ2-1; tentatively, D is TRBD2 (7 bases). V was shortened by 0 bases and J by 0 bases, with 15 bases between the two germline ends. Germline CDR1 reads MGHRA; CDR2 reads YSYEKL. The CDR3 loop spans 18 amino acids. CDR3 in DNA: TGCGCCAGCAGCCAAGATTACGGGGGGCCCGTCTCCTACAATGAGCAGTTCTTC. Encoded protein: CASSQDYGGPVSYNEQFF.

The chain couples TRBV12-3 or TRBV12-4 to TRBJ2-7, with 8 bases that match TRBD1. J lost 1 base, V lost 6 bases, and 2 bases had no gene match. This CDR3 has 13 residues. The CDR3 DNA is TGTGCCAGCAGGACAGGGGTTTCCTACGAGCAGTACTTC. It is translated as CASRTGVSYEQYF.

V gene TRBV7-3 combines with J gene TRBJ2-3; TRBD1 is a possible D gene (6 bases). The ends were cut back, 2 bases at V and 1 base at J, with 10 bases in the middle. CDR3 length: 15 residues. The germline gives CDR1 SGHTA, CDR2 FQGTGA. CDR3: CASSLLGAGTDTQYF. CDR3 DNA: TGTGCCAGCAGCTTACTGGGGGCGGGCACAGATACGCAGTATTTT.

The sample holds a few counts of this clonotype. V is TRBV5-1 and J is TRBJ1-6; D is unclear. V was trimmed by 1 base and J by 1 base, leaving 12 bases between them. The germline gives CDR1 SGHRS, CDR2 YFSETQ. The CDR3 totals 17 residues. CDR3 sequence: CASSLLPISSYNSPLHF. CDR3 nucleotide sequence: TGCGCCAGCAGCTTGCTTCCAATCTCGTCCTATAATTCACCCCTCCACTTT.

This clonotype has a handful of counts. The chain uses TRBV28 and TRBJ2-3; 7 nucleotides line up with TRBD1. Germline values: CDR1 MDHEN, CDR2 SYDVKM. With V trimmed by 6 bases and J by 2 bases, 11 bases remained unmatched. CDR3 length: 16 residues. CDR3 bases: TGTGCCAGCAGCCCCCGGACAGGCTTCCCCACAGATACGCAGTATTTT. This gives the protein CASSPRTGFPTDTQYF.

This clonotype was seen a single time. J is TRBJ2-5 and V is TRBV28; D unresolved. The CDR3 loop spans 13 amino acids. CDR1 is MDHEN and CDR2 is SYDVKM in the germline V gene. V shed 2 bases and J shed 5 bases, with 9 bases lying between them. The CDR3 sequence: CASSLVGPETQYF. DNA of the CDR3: TGTGCCAGCAGTTTAGTGGGTCCGGAGACCCAGTACTTC.